A selection of T cell receptor beta chains follows, all from one sample in a study of blood T cell repertoires in COVID-19. TCRdb keeps only in-frame clones here, not all; method: immunoSEQ multiplex PCR. Of about 120,000 clones listed, 85% to 90% are singletons. Material: peripheral blood. These receptors all stem from a woman between 45 and 60 years old with acute or convalescent COVID-19. Each CDR3 is given with its conserved first and last residue. The order of the fields is clone size, J gene, CDR3 length, V gene, D gene, CDR3 DNA, CDR3 protein. D genes are given only for firm matches. Where a row states a size, it is once, few, many or the class of an expanded clone; other rows omit it.

NA	TRBJ2-7	14	TRBV18	NA	TGTGCCAGCTCAGGTACAGGGCTCTCCTACGAGCAGTACTTC	CASSGTGLSYEQYF
NA	TRBJ2-2	15	TRBV19	TRBD1	TGTGCCAGTACAGGACAGGGGGCGAGCACCGGGGAGCTGTTTTTT	CASTGQGASTGELFF
once	TRBJ1-5	13	TRBV12-3/TRBV12-4	NA	TGTGCCAGCAGTTTTTGGGAGAATCAGCCCCAGCATTTT	CASSFWENQPQHF
NA	TRBJ1-2	17	TRBV7-9	NA	TGTGCCAGCAGCTTCCACCTAGTCCCGGCTGGGAACTATGGCTACACCTTC	CASSFHLVPAGNYGYTF
NA	TRBJ2-7	15	TRBV15	NA	TGTGCCACCAGCAGAGATCGGGCAGGGGACGAGGAGCAGTACTTC	CATSRDRAGDEEQYF
NA	TRBJ2-3	15	TRBV5-1	NA	TGCGCCAGCAGTCGGGACACCCTGGGCACAGATACGCAGTATTTT	CASSRDTLGTDTQYF
few	TRBJ1-1	15	TRBV6-5	NA	TGTGCCAGCAGTTCACTACAGGGTATGAGAACTGAAGCTTTCTTT	CASSSLQGMRTEAFF
NA	TRBJ2-5	16	TRBV13	TRBD2	TGTGCCAGCAGCCCGACCCCCGGGACTAGCGAGGAGACCCAGTACTTC	CASSPTPGTSEETQYF
NA	TRBJ1-2	16	TRBV4-1	TRBD1	TGCGCCAGCAGCCTCTGGACAGGGAACATTAACTATGGCTACACCTTC	CASSLWTGNINYGYTF
NA	TRBJ2-7	14	TRBV7-8	TRBD1	TGTGCCAGCACCTTCGGGACAGGGGAATACGAGCAGTACTTC	CASTFGTGEYEQYF
NA	TRBJ2-1	14	TRBV19	NA	TGTGCCAGTAGTATAGGTGGGACTTACAATGAGCAGTTCTTC	CASSIGGTYNEQFF
NA	TRBJ2-7	15	TRBV5-1	NA	TGCGCCAGCAGCTTGGGAGGGATCGGAGGCTACGAGCAGTACTTC	CASSLGGIGGYEQYF
once	TRBJ2-4	15	TRBV7-9	TRBD1	TGTGCCAGCAGTCCGCCTCGGGACAGGGAAAACATTCAGTACTTC	CASSPPRDRENIQYF
NA	TRBJ2-5	14	TRBV11-3	NA	TGTGCCAGCAGCGCGGGACTCCGATGGGAGACCCAGTACTTC	CASSAGLRWETQYF
NA	TRBJ1-2	13	TRBV7-2	NA	TGTGCCAGCAGCCAGTCGGGGGACTATGGCTACACCTTC	CASSQSGDYGYTF
NA	TRBJ2-5	14	TRBV14	NA	TGTGCCAGCAGCCTGTTGGGGGCGAGAGAGACCCAGTACTTC	CASSLLGARETQYF
NA	TRBJ1-2	15	TRBV5-6	TRBD1	TGTGCCAGCAGCTTCAGACTACAGGGGCCCTATGGCTACACCTTC	CASSFRLQGPYGYTF
NA	TRBJ2-2	13	TRBV7-8	NA	TGTGCCCGACAGGATTCGAACACCGGGGAGCTGTTTTTT	CARQDSNTGELFF
NA	TRBJ2-3	16	TRBV16	NA	TGTGCCAGCAGCAGGAACGGAGGGAAATCCGCAGATACGCAGTATTTT	CASSRNGGKSADTQYF
NA	TRBJ2-7	14	TRBV9	TRBD1	TGTGCCAGCAGCGTGGGGCAGGGGGCCTACGAGCAGTACTTC	CASSVGQGAYEQYF
NA	TRBJ1-6	14	TRBV5-6	NA	TGTGCCAGCAGCTTAACAGGGAGTAATTCACCCCTCCACTTT	CASSLTGSNSPLHF
once	TRBJ1-2	16	TRBV6-5	TRBD1	TGTGCCAGCAGTTACTCCCCTGGACAGGGAAGATATGGCTACACCTTC	CASSYSPGQGRYGYTF
NA	TRBJ2-7	14	TRBV5-4	NA	TGTGCCAGCAGTCCCCGCGACCGTAGCAGAGAGCAGTACTTC	CASSPRDRSREQYF
few	TRBJ2-1	17	TRBV7-6	TRBD1	TGTGCCAGCAGCTCCTATACTCGGACAGGGCCCAACAATGAGCAGTTCTTC	CASSSYTRTGPNNEQFF
NA	TRBJ2-6	17	TRBV5-4	NA	TGTGCCAGCAGCTTGGGGGCCGCCAGCTCTGGGGCCAACGTCCTGACTTTC	CASSLGAASSGANVLTF
NA	TRBJ1-4	14	TRBV6-5	NA	TGTGCCAGCAGTTCAGGGGAAGGGGGTGAAAAACTGTTTTTT	CASSSGEGGEKLFF
NA	TRBJ1-2	14	TRBV10-3	NA	TGTGCCATCAGATCCATAGACAGGATCTATGGCTACACCTTC	CAIRSIDRIYGYTF
NA	TRBJ2-2	16	TRBV11-3	NA	TGTGCCAGCAGCTTAGAGTCAGCGGGGAACACCGGGGAGCTGTTTTTT	CASSLESAGNTGELFF
NA	TRBJ1-1	14	TRBV7-2	NA	TGTGCCAGCAGCTCGTTGGGCAGGAACACTGAAGCTTTCTTT	CASSSLGRNTEAFF
once	TRBJ1-2	18	TRBV11-3	TRBD1	TGTGCCAGCAGCCCGGACGCCGGGACAGGGGAGCTTTCCTATGGCTACACCTTC	CASSPDAGTGELSYGYTF
once	TRBJ1-2	14	TRBV19	TRBD1	TGTGCCAGTAGTACGGGACAGGGGGCCTATGGCTACACCTTC	CASSTGQGAYGYTF
NA	TRBJ1-5	14	TRBV27	NA	TGTGCCAGCGCTGGAGCCGGGAGCAATCAGCCCCAGCATTTT	CASAGAGSNQPQHF
NA	TRBJ2-7	16	TRBV11-2	TRBD2	TGTGCCAGCAGCTTATCGGGCGGGAGTAGCTCCTACGAGCAGTACTTC	CASSLSGGSSSYEQYF
NA	TRBJ1-6	13	TRBV9	NA	TGTGCCAGCAGCGTCGCGGATAATTCACCCCTCCACTTT	CASSVADNSPLHF
NA	TRBJ1-2	13	TRBV5-1	TRBD1	TGCGCCAGCAGCAGGACAGGGAAGGATGGCTACACCTTC	CASSRTGKDGYTF
NA	TRBJ1-1	13	TRBV30	NA	TGTGCCTGGAGTTCCGACAAAGGCGCTGAAGCTTTCTTT	CAWSSDKGAEAFF
few	TRBJ2-7	13	TRBV6-6	NA	TGTGCCAGCAGTCTTTCCGGGGTGTTGGAGCAGTACTTC	CASSLSGVLEQYF
NA	TRBJ1-1	13	TRBV13	NA	TGTGCCAGCAGCTTAAAGAGGGCCACTGAAGCTTTCTTT	CASSLKRATEAFF
few	TRBJ2-7	15	TRBV9	NA	TGTGCCAGCAGCCCCAGTAGGGGGTCGTCCTACGAGCAGTACTTC	CASSPSRGSSYEQYF
NA	TRBJ1-1	16	TRBV28	NA	TGTGCCAGCAGTTTAATCGGACAACTAAGGAACACTGAAGCTTTCTTT	CASSLIGQLRNTEAFF
once	TRBJ1-2	13	TRBV19	TRBD1	TGTGCCACCCGACAGGGGCTTGGAGATGGCTACACCTTC	CATRQGLGDGYTF
NA	TRBJ1-1	14	TRBV5-5	NA	TGTGCCAGCAGCTTGTCGGGGGGCGAAACTGAAGCTTTCTTT	CASSLSGGETEAFF
NA	TRBJ1-1	13	TRBV7-2	NA	TGTGCCAGCAGCCGGGGGACGAACACTGAAGCTTTCTTT	CASSRGTNTEAFF
NA	TRBJ1-1	12	TRBV5-6	NA	TGTGCCAGCAGTAGTGGAGCGGGTTTGGTTTTCTTT	CASSSGAGLVFF
NA	TRBJ2-1	15	TRBV11-2	NA	TGTGCCAGCAGCCCTAGGCTCAGCTCCTACAATGAGCAGTTCTTC	CASSPRLSSYNEQFF